This T cell receptor beta chain was identified in a study of T cells of healthy individuals. TCRdb processed the 5' RACE reads anew with MiXCR; each CDR3 protein has one entry. Of about 96,000 distinct CDR3 sequences in the sample, approximately 18% were seen once. The CDR3 has 13 residues. Between the trimmed V and J ends, which lost 6 bases and 0 bases, there was a span of 7 bases. Germline V gene lookup returns CDR1 ENHRY and CDR2 SYGVKD. The TCR sequence derives from a human donor in good health. This chain uses TRBV10-3 with TRBJ2-3, with D unresolved. Written as DNA, the CDR3 is TGTGCCATCAGAGGCTCCAGCACAGATACGCAGTATTTT. This codes for CAIRGSSTDTQYF.